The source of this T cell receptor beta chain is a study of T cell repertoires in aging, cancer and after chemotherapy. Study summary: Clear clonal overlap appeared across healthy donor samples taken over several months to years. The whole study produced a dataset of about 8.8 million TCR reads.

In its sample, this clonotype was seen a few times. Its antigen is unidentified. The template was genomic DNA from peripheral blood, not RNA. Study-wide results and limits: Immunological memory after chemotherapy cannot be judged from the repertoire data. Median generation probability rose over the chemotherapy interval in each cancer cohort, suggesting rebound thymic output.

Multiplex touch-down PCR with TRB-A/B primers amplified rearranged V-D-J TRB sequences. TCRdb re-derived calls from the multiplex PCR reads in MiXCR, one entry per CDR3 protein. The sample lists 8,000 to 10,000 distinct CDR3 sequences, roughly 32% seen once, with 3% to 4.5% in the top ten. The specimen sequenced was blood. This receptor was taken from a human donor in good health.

The CDR3 coding sequence is TGTGCCAGCAGTTCCATCCCTGCTGGGTCCGGCTATGGCTACACCTTC. Amino acid sequence: CASSSIPAGSGYGYTF. The gene calls are TRBV6-5 and TRBJ1-2; D not resolved. Germline values: CDR1 MNHEY, CDR2 SVGAGI. V lost 4 bases to trimming and J lost 4 bases, with 19 bases between them. The CDR3 contains 16 residues.